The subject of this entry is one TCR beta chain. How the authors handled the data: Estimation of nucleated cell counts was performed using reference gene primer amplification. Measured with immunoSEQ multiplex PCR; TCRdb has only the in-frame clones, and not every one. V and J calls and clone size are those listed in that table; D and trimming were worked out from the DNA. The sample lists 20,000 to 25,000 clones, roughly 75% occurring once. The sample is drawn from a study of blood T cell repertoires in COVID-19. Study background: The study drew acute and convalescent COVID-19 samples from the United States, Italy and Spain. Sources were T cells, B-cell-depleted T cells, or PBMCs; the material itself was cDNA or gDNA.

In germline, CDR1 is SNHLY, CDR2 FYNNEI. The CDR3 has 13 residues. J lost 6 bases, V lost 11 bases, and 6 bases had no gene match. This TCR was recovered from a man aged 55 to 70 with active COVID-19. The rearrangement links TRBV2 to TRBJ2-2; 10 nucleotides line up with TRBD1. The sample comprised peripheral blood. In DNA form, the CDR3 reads TGTGCCGGTCTCGGACAGGGGGCCGGGGAGCTGTTTTTT. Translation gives CAGLGQGAGELFF.